Each of the 28 T cell receptor beta chains below was sequenced from the same sample in a study of cytomegalovirus exposure and HLA in healthy donors. Primers: 60 Vbeta forward and 13 Jbeta reverse. Profiling relied on immunoSEQ multiplex PCR, and the TCRdb table lists in-frame clones only, not all of them. The table includes over 200,000 clones, around 75% detected once. Input material: PBMCs. The receptors shown here come from a woman in her 30s in good health and CMV-seronegative.

The chain recombines TRBV29-1 with TRBJ2-1; possible D gene TRBD1, 5 bases. The CDR3 runs to 13 residues. V lost 2 bases to trimming and J lost 7 bases, with 12 bases between them. From germline, CDR1 is SQVTM and CDR2 ANQGSEA. For the CDR3, the DNA is TGCAGCGTTGAACTCTTCAGGGTAAATGAGCAGTTCTTC. Translating gives CSVELFRVNEQFF.

A remark on this clone: The CDR3 does not end in the conserved phenylalanine or tryptophan, so this is likely a read error. The chain carries TRBV5-6 and TRBJ2-2; D perhaps matches TRBD1 (6 bases). The germline gives CDR1 SGHDT, CDR2 YYEEEE. This CDR3 spans 16 amino acids. V lost 2 bases, J lost 7 bases, and 18 bases lay in between. The CDR3 is CASSFTGKWHNGELFL. The CDR3 DNA reads TGTGCCAGCAGCTTTACAGGGAAGTGGCACAACGGGGAGCTGTTTTTG.

CDR3 in DNA: TGCGCCAGCAGCTTGGGGGGGCAGGGCTGGACTGAAGCTTTCTTT. Its translation is CASSLGGQGWTEAFF. The chain links TRBV5-1 to TRBJ1-1, with D perhaps TRBD1 (6 bases). Germline V gene data show CDR1 as SGHRS and CDR2 as YFSETQ. The V end was cut by 0 bases, the J end by 5 bases, with 14 bases between. This CDR3 has 15 amino acids.

The sample holds a few counts of this clone. This chain joins TRBV29-1 and TRBJ1-4; TRBD1 agrees at 8 bases. The V segment lost 4 bases and the J segment 7 bases; nucleotides outside the gene matches: 8. Germline CDR1 is SQVTM and CDR2 is ANQGSEA. The CDR3 extends over 14 amino acids. CDR3 coding DNA: TGCAGCGTTGGTCAGGGGGCCGGGGGTGAAAAACTGTTTTTT. This encodes CSVGQGAGGEKLFF.

In DNA form, the CDR3 reads TGTGCCAGCAGCTCGGGACAGCTCGTGGACAATGAGCAGTTCTTC. Its protein product is CASSSGQLVDNEQFF. The rearrangement joins TRBV7-9 to TRBJ2-1, with 7 bases that match TRBD1. Looked up from germline, CDR1 is SEHNR and CDR2 is FQNEAQ (reference sequence). V was pared by 4 bases and J by 5 bases, with 8 bases of the junction left unmatched. This CDR3 comprises 15 residues.

The V call is TRBV28, the J call TRBJ2-7; weak D call: TRBD1 (5 bases). The CDR3 is 16 amino acids. The germline V gene has CDR1 MDHEN and CDR2 SYDVKM. Between the trimmed V and J ends, which lost 4 bases and 4 bases, there was a span of 20 bases. DNA for the CDR3: TGTGCCAGCAGTTCCGGCAGATGGGGCACCGATTACGAGCAGTACTTC. It specifies CASSSGRWGTDYEQYF.

In this sample, this clone turned up once. The V and J genes are TRBV5-1 and TRBJ1-2; D is undetermined. Per the germline V gene, CDR1 is SGHRS and CDR2 is YFSETQ. The CDR3 totals 15 residues. Trimming cost V 0 bases and J 6 bases, with 15 bases left between them. The CDR3 here is CASSLVMGRTHGYTF. DNA of the CDR3: TGCGCCAGCAGCTTGGTTATGGGCCGGACTCATGGCTACACCTTC.

The V and J genes are TRBV9 and TRBJ1-5, with 7 nucleotides matching TRBD1. This CDR3 is built from 15 residues. V trimming: 3 bases; J trimming: 0 bases; junction bases outside the gene matches: 3. Germline CDR1 and CDR2: SGDLS and YYNGEE. The CDR3 protein is CASSARDSSNQPQHF. DNA for the CDR3: TGTGCCAGCAGCGCGAGGGACAGTAGCAATCAGCCCCAGCATTTT.

The chain couples TRBV19 to TRBJ2-1; 8 nucleotides align to TRBD2. CDR1 and CDR2 (germline): LNHDA, SQIVND (reference sequence). V lost 4 bases, J lost 7 bases, and 6 bases stayed unmatched. CDR3 length: 14 amino acids. The CDR3 DNA follows: TGTGCCAGTAGTACATGGACTAGCCAAAATGAGCAGTTCTTC. Amino acid sequence: CASSTWTSQNEQFF.

This chain links TRBV2 with TRBJ1-1; TRBD1 matches at 9 bases. From germline, CDR1 is SNHLY and CDR2 FYNNEI. Trimming at V came to 6 bases and at J to 4 bases, leaving 15 bases not matched to a gene. The CDR3 runs 17 residues. The CDR3 reads CASRGVPGQGFGTEAFF. The CDR3 DNA follows: TGTGCCAGCAGAGGAGTTCCGGGACAGGGTTTCGGCACTGAAGCTTTCTTT.

Regarding this clone: One end of the junction varies from germline; a read error may be responsible. V gene TRBV2 combines with J gene TRBJ1-1; TRBD1 matches 8 bases. Per germline, CDR1 SNHLY and CDR2 FYNNEI. The CDR3 loop spans 14 amino acids. CDR3 residues: CASREGQGNTEAFF. As DNA, the CDR3 is TGTGCCAGCAGGGAAGGACAGGGGAACACTGAAGCTTTCTTT.

The CDR3, as DNA: TGTGCCAGCAGCCAAGAGTATGAGGGGGCAAGCTACGAGCAGTACTTC. This encodes CASSQEYEGASYEQYF. J is TRBJ2-7 and V is TRBV4-2; TRBD1 matches 7 bases. The J segment lost 3 bases and the V segment lost 0 bases, leaving 8 bases of the junction unmatched. The CDR3 is 16 amino acids. Looked up from germline, CDR1 is LGHNA and CDR2 is YNFKEQ.

CDR3 DNA: TGTGCCAGCACGGGTAGCGGGGATCCGTTAGGGCAAGAGACCCAGTACTTC. This translates into CASTGSGDPLGQETQYF. The chain carries TRBV2 and TRBJ2-5, with 8 positions matching TRBD2. Germline CDR1 SNHLY, CDR2 FYNNEI. The CDR3 extends over 17 amino acids. Trimming cost V 7 bases and J 2 bases; bases outside gene matches: 15. Drawing the rest from reference TRBV2 and TRBJ2-5, the complete variable domain is EPEVTQTPSHQVTQMGQEVILRCVPISNHLYFYWYRQILGQKVEFLVSFYNNEISEKSEIFDDQFSVERPDGSNFTLKIRSTKLEDSAMYFCASTGSGDPLGQETQYFGPGTRLLVL.

This clone was picked up a small number of times. V usage is TRBV6-4 and J usage is TRBJ2-1; a weak D match, TRBD2 (5 bases). This CDR3 is built from 15 residues. The ends were cut back, 6 bases at V and 3 bases at J, with 15 bases in the middle. Germline CDR1 is MRHNA and CDR2 is SNTAGT. CDR3 residues: CASSVGAEIYNEQFF. The CDR3 DNA sequence: TGTGCCAGCAGCGTTGGAGCGGAGATCTACAATGAGCAGTTCTTC.

V usage is TRBV5-1 and J usage is TRBJ1-1; D remains unclear. The germline V gene encodes CDR1 SGHRS and CDR2 YFSETQ. V was cut by 0 bases and J by 4 bases, with 13 bases left in between. The CDR3 sequence is 15 residues long. The CDR3 spells CASSLEGAWVTEAFF. CDR3 in DNA: TGCGCCAGCAGCTTGGAGGGAGCTTGGGTCACTGAAGCTTTCTTT.

The rearrangement uses TRBV4-1 and TRBJ1-5; 8 positions agree with TRBD1. Germline lookup yields CDR1 MGHRA and CDR2 YSYEKL. The V gene end was trimmed by 4 bases and the J gene end by 2 bases; junction bases not matched to a gene: 4. The CDR3 has 15 amino acids. CDR3 loop: CASSPLTGGNQPQHF. In DNA, the CDR3 is TGCGCCAGCAGCCCCCTGACAGGGGGCAATCAGCCCCAGCATTTT.

V is TRBV4-2 and J is TRBJ2-3, with D uncertain. The CDR3 is made up of 16 amino acids. Trimming left V 3 bases short and J 1 base short, with 14 bases between. Germline assignment: CDR1 LGHNA and CDR2 YNFKEQ. The CDR3 DNA reads as TGTGCCAGCAGCCATTGGGCCCCGAGAGGCACAGATACGCAGTATTTT. It yields the protein CASSHWAPRGTDTQYF.

V gene TRBV7-2 combines with J gene TRBJ2-7; TRBD1 matches 8 bases. The CDR3 runs 14 residues. Germline V gives CDR1 SGHTA, CDR2 FQGNSA. After removal of 1 base from V and 7 bases from J, the junction contained 6 bases not matched to a gene. CDR3 nucleotides: TGTGCCAGCAGCTTAGGACAGGGGCTTGGGGAGCAGTACTTC. It encodes CASSLGQGLGEQYF.

The chain employs TRBV6-6 and TRBJ1-5; TRBD1 is a possible D gene (6 bases). Per the germline V gene, CDR1 is MNHNY and CDR2 is SVGAGI (reference sequence). V was shortened by 8 bases and J by 3 bases, with 11 bases between the two germline ends. The CDR3 has 13 amino acids. CDR3 sequence reads: CASSDRPNQPQHF. The CDR3 DNA reads as TGTGCCAGCTCCGACAGGCCCAATCAGCCCCAGCATTTT.

The V and J genes are TRBV25-1 and TRBJ1-2; D is perhaps TRBD1 (5 bases). CDR3 size: 16 residues. Germline V CDR1 and CDR2: MGHDK, SYGVNS. V was pared by 4 bases and J by 0 bases, with 15 bases between. The CDR3 sequence: CASSGVGTDTNYGYTF. DNA for the CDR3: TGTGCCAGCAGTGGGGTAGGGACTGATACTAACTATGGCTACACCTTC.

This clone was recorded a few times. This rearrangement joins TRBV30 to TRBJ1-5; D is unresolved. The CDR3 covers 13 residues. V lost 1 base, J lost 0 bases, and 4 bases lay in between. Germline CDR1 is GTSNPN and CDR2 is SVGIG (reference sequence). CDR3 protein: CAWSESSNQPQHF. The CDR3 coding sequence is TGTGCCTGGAGTGAGAGTAGCAATCAGCCCCAGCATTTT.

In DNA form, the CDR3 reads TGTGCCAGCAGCGACCGGACAGTTATGAACACTGAAGCTTTCTTT. This gives the protein CASSDRTVMNTEAFF. V is TRBV11-1 and J is TRBJ1-1, with D perhaps matching TRBD1 (6 bases). The germline V and J ends were trimmed by 5 bases and 0 bases, with 13 bases remaining between them. The CDR3 has 15 amino acids. Germline V gene data show CDR1 as SGHAT and CDR2 as FQDESV (reference sequence).

The chain joins TRBV6-5 to TRBJ1-1, with D perhaps matching TRBD1 (6 bases). The CDR3 extends over 13 amino acids. The V and J ends lost 9 bases and 2 bases respectively, with 13 bases between them. Germline V gene lookup returns CDR1 MNHEY and CDR2 SVGAGI. CDR3 region: CASNRVLNTEAFF. Written as DNA, the CDR3 is TGTGCCAGTAACAGGGTTTTAAACACTGAAGCTTTCTTT.

V usage is TRBV2 and J usage is TRBJ1-4; D call uncertain. This CDR3 spans 15 amino acids. The germline V gene encodes CDR1 SNHLY and CDR2 FYNNEI. V lost 6 bases, J lost 0 bases, and 11 bases lay in between. The CDR3 DNA follows: TGTGCCAGCAGACCACGCGGGTCAACTAATGAAAAACTGTTTTTT. This translates into CASRPRGSTNEKLFF.

The chain has TRBV18 and TRBJ2-2, with a tentative D call TRBD2 (6 bases). Germline loops: CDR1 KGHSH, CDR2 LQKENI. The CDR3 has 14 amino acids. V was cut by 6 bases and J by 2 bases, with 10 bases left in between. CDR3: CASSEAGNTGELFF. The CDR3, as DNA: TGTGCCAGCTCTGAGGCGGGAAACACCGGGGAGCTGTTTTTT.

The J gene is TRBJ1-3, the V gene TRBV2, with TRBD1 matching 11 bases. The V and J ends lost 4 bases and 8 bases, in that order; junction bases with no gene match: 1. Germline values: CDR1 SNHLY, CDR2 FYNNEI. This CDR3 is built from 13 residues. In DNA form, the CDR3 reads TGTGCCAGCAGTGTGGGACAGGGGGACACCATATATTTT. This codes for CASSVGQGDTIYF.

The CDR3 DNA reads TGCGCCAGCAGCCCGGCTCATGGCAGGGTCAATTCACCCCTCCACTTT. Its translation: CASSPAHGRVNSPLHF. The V gene is TRBV4-1, the J gene TRBJ1-6; TRBD1 is a possible D gene (5 bases). The germline CDR1 and CDR2 sequences are MGHRA and YSYEKL. The CDR3 sequence is 16 residues long. V gave up 4 bases and J gave up 7 bases, with 17 bases separating them.

The chain carries TRBV29-1 and TRBJ2-1; D might be TRBD2 (5 bases). Trimming took 4 bases from V and 4 from J, leaving 11 bases between them. The length of the CDR3 is 13 residues. CDR1 and CDR2 from the germline V gene are SQVTM and ANQGSEA. This CDR3 is CSVARDLYNEQFF. The CDR3 DNA sequence: TGCAGCGTTGCACGGGATCTATACAATGAGCAGTTCTTC.